What follows are 18 T cell receptor beta chains derived from one specimen sequenced in a study of blood T cell repertoires in COVID-19. TCRdb's table, derived via immunoSEQ multiplex PCR, lists solely in-frame clones and lacks some. This table has about 100,000 clones, 70% to 90% appearing once. Sequenced sample: peripheral blood. Receptors originate from a man aged 50-59 years with active or convalescent COVID-19.

This chain uses TRBV7-3 with TRBJ2-1, with TRBD2 matching 10 bases. Germline V gene data show CDR1 as SGHTA and CDR2 as FQGTGA. Trimming removed 2 bases from V and 7 bases from J; junction bases left unmatched: 5. This CDR3 has 15 amino acids. The CDR3 DNA sequence: TGTGCCAGCAGCTTACAAGCGGGAGGGATGAATGAGCAGTTCTTC. It codes for CASSLQAGGMNEQFF.

This clone is a singleton in its sample. The gene calls are TRBV11-2 and TRBJ1-2, with unresolved D. The V gene lost 1 base and the J gene lost 6 bases, with 9 bases spanning the gap. The V gene's germline CDR1 is SGHAT and CDR2 FQNNGV. The CDR3 is 13 amino acids. The CDR3 coding sequence is TGTGCCAGCAGCTTAGCAGGTTTGGATGGCTACACCTTC. This codes for CASSLAGLDGYTF.

J is TRBJ2-5 and V is TRBV5-1; 7 positions match TRBD2. The CDR3 is made up of 15 amino acids. Germline lookup yields CDR1 SGHRS and CDR2 YFSETQ. V was pared by 2 bases and J by 4 bases, with 8 bases of the junction left unmatched. The CDR3, as DNA: TGCGCCAGCAGCTTTTCTCTGGGGGGGATAGAGACCCAGTACTTC. Translated, it gives CASSFSLGGIETQYF.

This clone was detected only a few times. The chain carries TRBV5-4 and TRBJ2-1; D remains unclear. The V gene lost 3 bases and the J gene lost 9 bases, with 13 bases spanning the gap. Per germline, CDR1 SGHNT and CDR2 YYREEE (reference sequence). The length of the CDR3 is 13 residues. The CDR3 coding sequence is TGTGCCAGCAGCTCTTCCCCTATCGTTGAGCAGTTCTTC. Translation gives CASSSSPIVEQFF.

The V gene is TRBV24-1, the J gene TRBJ2-7, with D unresolved. Deletions cut 5 bases from V and 6 bases from J, with 16 bases between. CDR3 size: 14 residues. Germline values: CDR1 KGHDR, CDR2 SFDVKD. In DNA form, the CDR3 reads TGTGCCACCAGTGCACACAATGCCCCCGTCGAGCAGTACTTC. This gives the protein CATSAHNAPVEQYF.

The chain is built from TRBV5-1 and TRBJ2-1, with 11 bases fitting TRBD2. Unmatched junction bases numbered 7, after V lost 0 bases and J lost 5 bases. Germline V gene sequence: CDR1 SGHRS, CDR2 YFSETQ. This CDR3 contains 17 residues. In DNA, the CDR3 is TGCGCCAGCAGCTTGGTCTCCACTAGCGGGAGAAACAATGAGCAGTTCTTC. As protein: CASSLVSTSGRNNEQFF. Drawing the rest from reference TRBV5-1 and TRBJ2-1, the complete variable domain is KAGVTQTPRYLIKTRGQQVTLSCSPISGHRSVSWYQQTPGQGLQFLFEYFSETQRNKGNFPGRFSGRQFSNSRSEMNVSTLELGDSALYLCASSLVSTSGRNNEQFFGPGTRLTVL.

The chain has TRBV6-5 and TRBJ1-6; 7 positions match TRBD1. The germline CDR1 and CDR2 sequences are MNHEY and SVGAGI. The CDR3 has 16 amino acids. Losses at the gene ends were 2 bases for V and 10 bases for J; bases not matched to a gene: 11. CDR3 residues: CASSYRTGTVNSPLHF. The CDR3 DNA reads TGTGCCAGCAGTTACCGGACCGGGACAGTTAACTCACCCCTCCACTTT.

V gene TRBV6-4 combines with J gene TRBJ2-1, with D perhaps matching TRBD2 (6 bases). Germline CDR1 reads MRHNA; CDR2 reads SNTAGT. The CDR3 loop spans 15 amino acids. V lost 0 bases to trimming and J lost 0 bases, with 6 bases between them. The CDR3 coding sequence is TGTGCCAGCAGTGACTCTAGCGGCTCCTACAATGAGCAGTTCTTC. It codes for CASSDSSGSYNEQFF.

The genes are TRBV6-5 and TRBJ2-1; perhaps TRBD1 as D (5 bases). The germline CDR1 and CDR2 sequences are MNHEY and SVGAGI. There are 14 residues in the CDR3. V lost 4 bases, J lost 7 bases, and 14 bases lay in between. The DNA of the CDR3 is TGTGCCAGCAGTTCCCCCTTTGGGGCTAATGAGCAGTTCTTC. The encoded protein is CASSSPFGANEQFF.

Many counts were recorded for this clone. This chain connects TRBV4-2 to TRBJ1-1; possible D gene TRBD1, 6 bases. V dropped 0 bases and J dropped 0 bases, with 11 bases sitting between them. Germline V gene lookup returns CDR1 LGHNA and CDR2 YNFKEQ. The CDR3 has 16 residues. CDR3 protein: CASSQEGGALNTEAFF. The DNA of the CDR3 is TGTGCCAGCAGCCAAGAAGGGGGGGCCCTGAACACTGAAGCTTTCTTT.

V gene TRBV15 combines with J gene TRBJ2-1; TRBD2 agrees at 7 bases. The CDR3 contains 16 residues. Germline V gene sequence: CDR1 LNHNV, CDR2 YYDKDF (reference sequence). The J segment lost 0 bases and the V segment lost 3 bases, leaving 5 bases of the junction unmatched. CDR3 loop: CATSRASGLSYNEQFF. In nucleotides, the CDR3 is TGTGCCACCAGCAGGGCTAGCGGTCTCTCCTACAATGAGCAGTTCTTC. The full variable domain, with the rest looked up from reference TRBV15 and TRBJ2-1, is DAMVIQNPRYQVTQFGKPVTLSCSQTLNHNVMYWYQQKSSQAPKLLFHYYDKDFNNEADTPDNFQSRRPNTSFCFLDIRSPGLGDTAMYLCATSRASGLSYNEQFFGPGTRLTVL.

The chain combines TRBV5-8 with TRBJ2-7, with 8 bases fitting TRBD2. Trimming removed 5 bases from V and 5 bases from J; junction bases left unmatched: 0. Germline V gene data show CDR1 as SGHTS and CDR2 as YDEGEE. The CDR3 totals 11 residues. This chain's CDR3 is CASRREDEQYF. The CDR3 region has the DNA TGTGCCAGCAGGCGGGAGGACGAGCAGTACTTC.

This clone appeared once. The chain uses TRBV11-2 and TRBJ2-5; D is uncertain. CDR1 and CDR2 from the germline V gene are SGHAT and FQNNGV. V was trimmed by 2 bases and J by 4 bases, leaving 5 bases between them. The CDR3 runs to 12 residues. CDR3 amino acids: CASSLSRETQYF. The CDR3, as DNA: TGTGCCAGCAGCTTATCCCGAGAGACCCAGTACTTC.

The V and J genes are TRBV4-1 and TRBJ2-1, with TRBD2 identical over 9 bases. CDR3 length: 19 residues. V lost 1 base to trimming and J lost 2 bases; unmatched junction nucleotides: 12. Germline V CDR1 and CDR2: MGHRA, YSYEKL. DNA of the CDR3: TGCGCCAGCAGCCAAGGAGCGGTTAGCGGGAGATCCCCCTACAATGAGCAGTTCTTC. Protein sequence: CASSQGAVSGRSPYNEQFF.

The rearrangement links TRBV6-2 or TRBV6-3 to TRBJ2-1; TRBD2 aligns across 12 bases. The CDR3 is made up of 16 amino acids. With 4 bases clipped from V and 7 bases from J, the junction kept 8 bases outside the gene matches. Germline lookup yields CDR1 MNHEY and CDR2 SVGEGT. CDR3 nucleotides: TGTGCCAGCAGTTCCCGGACTAGCGGGATTCGGAATGAGCAGTTCTTC. Translating gives CASSSRTSGIRNEQFF.

This clone was detected once. The rearrangement uses TRBV19 and TRBJ1-2; tentative D call: TRBD1 (6 bases). The V end was cut by 3 bases, the J end by 4 bases, with 12 bases between. The length of the CDR3 is 14 residues. Germline-derived CDR1 and CDR2 are LNHDA and SQIVND (reference sequence). The CDR3 coding sequence is TGTGCCAGTAGTATCGGGACACCTTCCTATGGCTACACCTTC. Its translation: CASSIGTPSYGYTF.

This chain uses TRBV6-5 with TRBJ2-7, with 9 bases that match TRBD2. J was trimmed by 0 bases and V by 5 bases; bases with no gene match: 5. Per the germline V gene, CDR1 is MNHEY and CDR2 is SVGAGI. The CDR3 length is 15 residues. The CDR3 nucleotides are TGTGCCAGCAGTACGACTAGCGGCCACTCCTACGAGCAGTACTTC. Translated: CASSTTSGHSYEQYF.

This rearrangement joins TRBV5-6 to TRBJ1-2; TRBD1 is a possible D gene (6 bases). Germline V gene lookup returns CDR1 SGHDT and CDR2 YYEEEE. This CDR3 has 15 amino acids. Deletions cut 1 base from V and 8 bases from J, with 18 bases between. This CDR3 reads CASSLKGDRRRGYTF. The CDR3 DNA reads as TGTGCCAGCAGCTTGAAGGGAGACAGGCGAAGAGGCTACACCTTC.